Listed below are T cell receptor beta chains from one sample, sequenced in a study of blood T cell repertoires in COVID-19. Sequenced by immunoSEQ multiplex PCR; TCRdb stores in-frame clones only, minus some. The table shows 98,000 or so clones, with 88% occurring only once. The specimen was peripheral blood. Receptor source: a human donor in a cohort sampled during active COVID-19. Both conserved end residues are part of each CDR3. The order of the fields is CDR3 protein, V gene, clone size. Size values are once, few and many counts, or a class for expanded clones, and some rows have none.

CATSRVYTSGSTYNEQFF TRBV15 -
CSASPGTSGSYEQYF TRBV20-1 -
CASIWGQGGEQYF TRBV28 -
CASSSRGQGISPLHF TRBV5-6 -
CASSWDRGYEQYF TRBV2 -
CASSLRTGRLTEAFF TRBV27 -
CASSQGPGTEAFF TRBV3-1/TRBV3-2 -
CASRATSGTEAFF TRBV2 -
CASALMWRSNTEAFF TRBV2 few
CASSLEPPGGGGYGYTF TRBV11-2 -
CATARDRVQWGNTIYF TRBV15 -
CASSKARRGANYGYTF TRBV21-1 -
CASSYWSPGSPLHF TRBV6-6 few
CASSFHLPAGPYNEQFF TRBV21-1 -
CASAGFTDTQYF TRBV5-1 once
CASSPTPGTEAFF TRBV18 -